This T cell receptor (beta chain) was sequenced during a study of T cells after posttransplantation cyclophosphamide. Study-wide results and limits: Recipient CMV seropositivity and CMV reactivation strongly tracked TRB clonality.

Details on this clone: Its antigen remains unidentified.

The method was immunoSEQ multiplex PCR; TCRdb's version includes in-frame clones alone and lacks a portion of them. The sample includes around 3,400 clones, roughly 96% of them seen just once. This CDR3 has 15 residues. Trimming removed 2 bases from V and 3 bases from J; junction bases left unmatched: 1. The germline V gene encodes CDR1 SGHRS and CDR2 YFSETQ. Sequencing was carried out using naive CD8+ T cells sorted from PBMCs. The genes are TRBV5-1 and TRBJ2-1, with 11 bases identical to TRBD2. This clonotype was sampled from a woman between 50 and 59 years old in good health and a related stem cell transplant donor. CDR3 protein: CASSFGTSGYNEQFF. The DNA of the CDR3 is TGCGCCAGCAGCTTTGGGACTAGCGGCTACAATGAGCAGTTCTTC.